Given below is one T cell receptor beta chain in context. TCRdb's table, derived via immunoSEQ multiplex PCR, lists solely in-frame clones and lacks some. Of tens of thousands of clones in the sample, about 86% were seen once. The source of the sample is a study of blood T cell repertoires in COVID-19. The wider study: There were acute and convalescent COVID-19 samples, and they came from the United States, Italy and Spain.

Per germline, CDR1 MNHEY and CDR2 SMNVEV (reference sequence). The CDR3 contains 14 residues. With V trimmed by 6 bases and J by 7 bases, 7 bases remained unmatched. The chain recombines TRBV27 with TRBJ2-1; 9 positions agree with TRBD1. This clonotype originated in a human donor in a cohort sampled during active COVID-19. The sample consisted of peripheral blood. CDR3 sequence: CASSSGTGTNEQFF. The DNA of the CDR3 is TGTGCCAGCAGCTCCGGGACAGGGACGAATGAGCAGTTCTTC.